Below are 27 T cell receptor beta chains sequenced from a single sample in a study of cytomegalovirus exposure and HLA in healthy donors. The PCR contained 60 Vbeta and 13 Jbeta primers. The table came from immunoSEQ multiplex PCR; TCRdb's copy has only in-frame clones and leaves some out. The data hold some 120,000 clones, with 70% observed a single time. The sequenced sample was PBMCs. The receptors originated from a man under 40 in good health and CMV-seropositive.

This clone was seen a few times. The same CDR3 is also encoded by other DNA sequences in this sample. The V call is TRBV19, the J call TRBJ1-3, with 7 bases matching TRBD1. From germline, CDR1 is LNHDA and CDR2 SQIVND (reference sequence). This CDR3 spans 15 amino acids. J lost 1 base, V lost 5 bases, and 5 bases had no gene match. CDR3 protein: CASSVDRVSGNTIYF. DNA for the CDR3: TGTGCCAGTAGTGTCGACAGGGTGTCTGGAAACACCATATATTTT.

The chain recombines TRBV5-1 with TRBJ2-2, with D tentatively TRBD2 (5 bases). This CDR3 is built from 16 residues. V lost 2 bases, J lost 4 bases, and 15 bases lay in between. Germline loops: CDR1 SGHRS, CDR2 YFSETQ. In nucleotides, the CDR3 is TGCGCCAGCAGCTTTGCACTAGTGGTGTTCACCGGGGAGCTGTTTTTT. It translates to CASSFALVVFTGELFF.

There are a few counts of this clone. This chain joins TRBV27 and TRBJ1-2; D is unresolved. V lost 3 bases, J lost 8 bases, and 22 bases lay in between. From germline, CDR1 is MNHEY and CDR2 SMNVEV (reference sequence). This CDR3 is built from 16 residues. In nucleotides, the CDR3 is TGTGCCAGCAGTTTCCGCGCGGAGCTTCTTGTCATCGGCTACACCTTC. It specifies CASSFRAELLVIGYTF.

The chain employs TRBV7-2 and TRBJ2-3; the match to TRBD2 covers 13 bases. CDR3 length: 17 residues. The J segment lost 1 base and the V segment lost 10 bases, leaving 11 bases of the junction unmatched. The germline V gene has CDR1 SGHTA and CDR2 FQGNSA. Here the CDR3 DNA reads TGTGCCATCTATCAACTAGCGGGAGGGAGGGGCACAGATACGCAGTATTTT. It yields the protein CAIYQLAGGRGTDTQYF. Combining the CDR3 with reference TRBV7-2 and TRBJ2-3 gives the whole variable domain GAGVSQSPSNKVTEKGKDVELRCDPISGHTALYWYRQSLGQGLEFLIYFQGNSAPDKSGLPSDRFSAERTGGSVSTLTIQRTQQEDSAVYLCAIYQLAGGRGTDTQYFGPGTRLTVL.

This chain links TRBV7-3 with TRBJ2-5; 10 nucleotides line up with TRBD1. With 6 bases clipped from V and 4 bases from J, the junction kept 5 bases outside the gene matches. Germline loops: CDR1 SGHTA, CDR2 FQGTGA. This CDR3 has 14 residues. The CDR3 region is CASSRQGAAETQYF. DNA for the CDR3: TGTGCCAGCAGTCGACAGGGGGCTGCAGAGACCCAGTACTTC.

This clone turned up a few times. The rearrangement uses TRBV7-6 and TRBJ2-7, with a possible D match to TRBD2 (5 bases). This CDR3 comprises 14 residues. Germline CDR1 SGHVS, CDR2 FNYEAQ. V was cut by 4 bases and J by 1 base, with 11 bases left in between. CDR3 amino acids: CASSYRGGSYEQYV. Here the CDR3 DNA reads TGTGCCAGCAGCTATCGAGGAGGTTCCTACGAGCAGTACGTC.

The chain uses TRBV25-1 and TRBJ2-7; TRBD1 is a possible D gene (6 bases). V was shortened by 7 bases and J by 11 bases, with 18 bases between the two germline ends. The CDR3 runs to 12 residues. Looked up from germline, CDR1 is MGHDK and CDR2 is SYGVNS. In DNA form, the CDR3 reads TGTGCCAGCATACGGGACAAGGGGCAGGAGTACGTC. Translation gives CASIRDKGQEYV.

V and J are TRBV28 and TRBJ2-5, with TRBD2 identical over 15 bases. This CDR3 is built from 19 residues. The V segment lost 1 base and the J segment 4 bases; nucleotides outside the gene matches: 10. Germline values: CDR1 MDHEN, CDR2 SYDVKM. The CDR3 spells CASSLLLGLAGGAGETQYF. CDR3 DNA: TGTGCCAGCAGTTTATTACTCGGACTAGCGGGGGGGGCAGGAGAGACCCAGTACTTC.

This clone was seen more than once but under ten times. This chain joins TRBV4-1 and TRBJ2-7, with a weak D call TRBD2 (5 bases). Trimming took off 0 bases at V and 9 bases at J, with 12 bases between the two ends. Germline loops: CDR1 MGHRA, CDR2 YSYEKL. This CDR3 is 13 amino acids long. CDR3 DNA: TGCGCCAGCAGCCAAGATAGAGGGTTAAGGCAGTACGTC. Protein sequence: CASSQDRGLRQYV.

The chain uses TRBV19 and TRBJ2-2; a weak D match, TRBD1 (6 bases). Germline V gene data show CDR1 as LNHDA and CDR2 as SQIVND (reference sequence). This CDR3 has 15 amino acids. V was pared by 5 bases and J by 0 bases, with 10 bases between. The DNA for the CDR3 is TGTGCCAGTAGTTCCGGGACAACGAACACCGGGGAGCTGTTTTTT. Residues: CASSSGTTNTGELFF. The entire variable domain, with the rest obtained from reference TRBV19 and TRBJ2-2, is as follows: DGGITQSPKYLFRKEGQNVTLSCEQNLNHDAMYWYRQDPGQGLRLIYYSQIVNDFQKGDIAEGYSVSREKKESFPLTVTSAQKNPTAFYLCASSSGTTNTGELFFGEGSRLTVL.

The V gene is TRBV9, the J gene TRBJ1-2; 7 bases are shared with TRBD1. The CDR3 contains 15 residues. Germline lookup yields CDR1 SGDLS and CDR2 YYNGEE. Losses at the gene ends were 4 bases for V and 8 bases for J; bases not matched to a gene: 14. The CDR3 reads CASSPTGQRVSGYTF. The DNA of the CDR3 is TGTGCCAGCAGCCCAACGGGACAGAGGGTTAGCGGCTACACCTTC.

This rearrangement joins TRBV19 to TRBJ1-6, with D unresolved. This CDR3 is built from 14 residues. CDR1 and CDR2 from the germline V gene are LNHDA and SQIVND (reference sequence). V lost 7 bases and J lost 5, with 12 bases in between. CDR3 DNA sequence: TGTGCCAGTATAGGAGGGTATCATAATTCACCCCTCCACTTT. It encodes CASIGGYHNSPLHF. Together with reference TRBV19 and TRBJ1-6, the CDR3 gives the full variable domain: DGGITQSPKYLFRKEGQNVTLSCEQNLNHDAMYWYRQDPGQGLRLIYYSQIVNDFQKGDIAEGYSVSREKKESFPLTVTSAQKNPTAFYLCASIGGYHNSPLHFGNGTRLTVT.

This clone was recorded once. This chain connects TRBV9 to TRBJ1-1; a weak D match, TRBD1 (5 bases). The CDR3 is made up of 12 amino acids. The germline gives CDR1 SGDLS, CDR2 YYNGEE. The V and J ends lost 5 bases and 10 bases respectively, with 15 bases between them. DNA for the CDR3: TGTGCCAGCAGTCTACACGGGGGTGCAGCTTTCTTT. This encodes CASSLHGGAAFF.

The CDR3 here is CASSEGQGTDGYTF. CDR3 bases: TGTGCCAGCAGTGAAGGACAGGGGACGGACGGCTACACCTTC. J is TRBJ1-2 and V is TRBV2; TRBD1 aligns across 8 bases. After removal of 1 base from V and 8 bases from J, the junction contained 6 bases not matched to a gene. Germline CDR1 is SNHLY and CDR2 is FYNNEI. This CDR3 has 14 residues.

The V call is TRBV13, the J call TRBJ2-5; 12 nucleotides agree with TRBD1. The assigned J gene may be wrong: the sequence end matches TRBJ2-7 better. Germline V gene lookup returns CDR1 PRHDT and CDR2 FYEKMQ (reference sequence). This CDR3 has 16 residues. The CDR3, as DNA: TGTGCCAGCAGCCGGGGGACAGGGGGCTTCGGCTACGAGCAGTACTTC. Translation: CASSRGTGGFGYEQYF.

The V gene is TRBV10-2, the J gene TRBJ2-1; 8 nucleotides line up with TRBD2. CDR3 length: 14 amino acids. The germline gives CDR1 WSHSY, CDR2 SAAADI. V was clipped by 4 bases and J by 4 bases; unmatched bases: 3. The CDR3 loop reads CASSVAGNYNEQFF. For the CDR3, the DNA is TGCGCCAGCAGTGTAGCGGGGAATTACAATGAGCAGTTCTTC.

This clone was seen more than once but under ten times. The chain carries TRBV2 and TRBJ1-2; 8 bases line up with TRBD1. Germline CDR1 reads SNHLY; CDR2 reads FYNNEI. The trim removed 3 bases at V and 2 bases at J, leaving 8 bases unmatched. CDR3 length equals 16 residues. The CDR3 sequence: CASSERSYRGNYGYTF. Here the CDR3 DNA reads TGTGCCAGCAGTGAGAGGTCCTACAGGGGGAACTATGGCTACACCTTC.

The gene calls are TRBV14 and TRBJ2-7; a weak D match, TRBD1 (5 bases). Germline assignment: CDR1 SGHDN and CDR2 FVKESK. V was cut by 1 base and J by 6 bases, with 10 bases left in between. CDR3 size: 13 residues. CDR3 amino acids: CASSQVPRAEQYF. The CDR3 nucleotides are TGTGCCAGCAGCCAAGTACCCAGGGCCGAGCAGTACTTC.

V gene TRBV10-1 combines with J gene TRBJ2-3; tentative D call: TRBD1 (5 bases). Trimming left V 7 bases short and J 11 bases short, with 25 bases between. The length of the CDR3 is 15 residues. Per germline, CDR1 WNHNN and CDR2 SYGVQD (reference sequence). The CDR3 is CASIDTTGLVRGQYF. CDR3 DNA: TGCGCCAGCATCGATACTACAGGCCTCGTTAGAGGGCAGTATTTT.

This clone was found a few times. The rearrangement uses TRBV5-1 and TRBJ2-6, with 8 bases that match TRBD1. V trimming: 0 bases; J trimming: 1 base; junction bases outside the gene matches: 3. Germline-derived CDR1 and CDR2 are SGHRS and YFSETQ. This CDR3 has 17 amino acids. CDR3 sequence: CASSLAGQGSGANVLTF. In nucleotides, the CDR3 is TGCGCCAGCAGCTTGGCCGGACAGGGATCTGGGGCCAACGTCCTGACTTTC. Variable domain in full (rest from reference TRBV5-1 and TRBJ2-6): KAGVTQTPRYLIKTRGQQVTLSCSPISGHRSVSWYQQTPGQGLQFLFEYFSETQRNKGNFPGRFSGRQFSNSRSEMNVSTLELGDSALYLCASSLAGQGSGANVLTFGAGSRLTVL.

The chain combines TRBV6-6 with TRBJ1-1; D remains unclear. This CDR3 is 14 amino acids long. The germline V gene encodes CDR1 MNHNY and CDR2 SVGAGI (reference sequence). V gave up 0 bases and J gave up 3 bases, with 8 bases separating them. Written as DNA, the CDR3 is TGTGCCAGCAGTTACTCGCGGGTTTACACTGAAGCTTTCTTT. This gives the protein CASSYSRVYTEAFF.

The genes are TRBV5-4 and TRBJ2-7, with 13 nucleotides matching TRBD2. Trimming cost V 0 bases and J 4 bases; bases outside gene matches: 4. The CDR3 is 16 residues long. Germline CDR1 is SGHNT and CDR2 is YYREEE (reference sequence). This chain's CDR3 is CASSLGTGLAGYEQYF. The CDR3 region has the DNA TGTGCCAGCAGCTTGGGGACGGGACTAGCGGGATACGAGCAGTACTTC.

This rearrangement joins TRBV30 to TRBJ1-5; 7 positions agree with TRBD1. V was clipped by 4 bases and J by 6 bases; unmatched bases: 9. From germline, CDR1 is GTSNPN and CDR2 SVGIG (reference sequence). This CDR3 has 14 amino acids. CDR3 bases: TGTGCCTGGACAGAGACAGGGTTTGGTCAGCCCCAGCATTTT. Amino acid sequence: CAWTETGFGQPQHF.

The V gene is TRBV9, the J gene TRBJ2-3; TRBD1 might be the D (6 bases). Germline CDR1 and CDR2: SGDLS and YYNGEE. CDR3 length: 15 amino acids. V gave up 4 bases and J gave up 0 bases, with 12 bases separating them. The CDR3 bases are TGTGCCAGCAGCTTCGGACAGTCTAGCACAGATACGCAGTATTTT. Encoded protein: CASSFGQSSTDTQYF.

About this clone itself: An end of the junction differs from the germline gene, which may be a read error. This chain links TRBV7-7 with TRBJ1-6; D might be TRBD1 (6 bases). This CDR3 is 17 amino acids long. CDR1 and CDR2 (germline): SSHAT, FNYEAQ (reference sequence). CDR3 sequence: CASSLVFEGAYNSPLHF. The CDR3 DNA reads TGTGCTAGCAGCTTAGTTTTTGAGGGGGCCTATAATTCACCCCTCCACTTT.

This chain connects TRBV30 to TRBJ1-5; D unresolved. V was pared by 7 bases and J by 2 bases, with 12 bases between. Germline values: CDR1 GTSNPN, CDR2 SVGIG (reference sequence). There are 13 residues in the CDR3. The CDR3 DNA is TGTGCCTTCGCGGGGAGGGGCAATCAGCCCCAGCATTTT. It yields the protein CAFAGRGNQPQHF.

The V and J genes are TRBV19 and TRBJ1-1; D is perhaps TRBD1 (6 bases). The germline V and J ends were trimmed by 3 bases and 4 bases, with 12 bases remaining between them. This CDR3 comprises 14 residues. The germline V gene encodes CDR1 LNHDA and CDR2 SQIVND (reference sequence). The CDR3 region is CASSMLQGRTEAFF. The CDR3 nucleotides are TGTGCCAGTAGTATGCTACAGGGCCGCACTGAAGCTTTCTTT. The full variable domain, in which reference TRBV19 and TRBJ1-1 provide the parts outside the CDR3, is DGGITQSPKYLFRKEGQNVTLSCEQNLNHDAMYWYRQDPGQGLRLIYYSQIVNDFQKGDIAEGYSVSREKKESFPLTVTSAQKNPTAFYLCASSMLQGRTEAFFGQGTRLTVV.